The present T cell receptor beta chain was sequenced within a study of cytomegalovirus exposure and HLA in healthy donors. Regarding the study as a whole: As a later analysis showed, several of the most significant clusters appeared to be linked to common viral pathogens. TCR beta sequences reportedly predicted most subjects' HLA-A and HLA-B alleles accurately. Some segments of the V type, notably TRBV6-2 and TRBV6-3, were excluded as indistinguishable.

Only a few counts were recorded for this clone. The antigen is undetermined. Trimming took 7 bases from V and 0 from J, leaving 28 bases between them. CDR3 length equals 19 residues. CDR1 and CDR2 (germline): MNHEY, SMNVEV (reference sequence). The PCR was carried out with 60 Vbeta primers and 13 Jbeta primers. Assay used: immunoSEQ multiplex PCR; TCRdb lists only in-frame clones, some missing. Of some 180,000 clones listed, 9.5% are singletons. Sequences were obtained from PBMCs. The chain combines TRBV27 with TRBJ2-7; the D gene is possibly TRBD1 (5 bases). This sequence originates from a woman aged 30 to 39 in good health and CMV-seropositive. The CDR3 is CASTPLSKGKGASSYEQYF. The CDR3 DNA is TGTGCCAGCACCCCACTTTCGAAAGGGAAAGGGGCGAGCTCCTACGAGCAGTACTTC.